What follows are 12 T cell receptor beta chains derived from one specimen sequenced in a study of cytomegalovirus exposure and HLA in healthy donors. PCR used 60 Vbeta primers and 13 Jbeta primers. The repertoire was sequenced with immunoSEQ multiplex PCR; TCRdb's copy has only in-frame clones and lacks some. The repertoire includes about 150,000 clones, about 80% of them detected once, and about 13% sits in the top ten. The specimen was PBMCs. Receptors originate from a man aged 35-49 years in good health and CMV-seropositive.

This clone was counted a few times. The V gene is TRBV7-9, the J gene TRBJ2-7; the D is unclear. Trimming pared 1 base from V and 2 bases from J, leaving 3 bases between. There are 12 residues in the CDR3. Germline CDR1 reads SEHNR; CDR2 reads FQNEAQ (reference sequence). The CDR3 loop is CASSLGAYEQYF. The CDR3 DNA reads as TGTGCCAGCAGCTTAGGCGCCTACGAGCAGTACTTC.

The V and J genes are TRBV2 and TRBJ2-3; maybe TRBD2 (6 bases). This CDR3 contains 14 residues. Trimming pared 6 bases from V and 1 base from J, leaving 11 bases between. Germline V lookup: CDR1 SNHLY, CDR2 FYNNEI. Here the CDR3 DNA reads TGTGCCAGCAGAGGGGACTCTCGCACAGATACGCAGTATTTT. This translates into CASRGDSRTDTQYF.

DNA for the CDR3: TGTGCCAGCAGCTTCGACAGGGGAATGAGGAAGGAGACCCAGTACTTC. This translates into CASSFDRGMRKETQYF. The J gene is TRBJ2-5, the V gene TRBV13; 8 bases map to TRBD1. With V trimmed by 3 bases and J by 5 bases, 11 bases remained unmatched. Germline V CDR1 and CDR2: PRHDT, FYEKMQ (reference sequence). This CDR3 is built from 16 residues.

The DNA of the CDR3 is TGTGCCAGCAGTAGCCCGATAGCCAAAAACATTCAGTACTTC. It translates to CASSSPIAKNIQYF. The rearrangement uses TRBV27 and TRBJ2-4; D remains unclear. Trimming cost V 5 bases and J 0 bases, with 8 bases left between them. Germline CDR1 and CDR2: MNHEY and SMNVEV (reference sequence). The CDR3 has 14 amino acids.

The gene calls are TRBV6-5 and TRBJ2-2, with no clear D. Germline-derived CDR1 and CDR2 are MNHEY and SVGAGI. The CDR3 contains 12 residues. V dropped 5 bases and J dropped 6 bases, with 7 bases sitting between them. The CDR3 DNA reads as TGTGCCAGCAGTCACAGCCCCGGGGAGCTGTTTTTT. This gives the protein CASSHSPGELFF.

This chain's CDR3 is CASSLAGGIGGGPSYNEQFF. The CDR3 DNA reads TGTGCCAGCAGTTTAGCGGGAGGGATAGGGGGAGGGCCGAGTTACAATGAGCAGTTCTTC. V gene TRBV27 combines with J gene TRBJ2-1; 9 nucleotides match TRBD2. V shed 2 bases, J shed 4 bases, and the junction held 18 bases outside the gene matches. Germline V gives CDR1 MNHEY, CDR2 SMNVEV (reference sequence). The CDR3 spans 20 residues.

This CDR3 reads CASSPHGQGENTEAFF. DNA for the CDR3: TGTGCCAGCAGTCCTCATGGACAGGGAGAGAACACTGAAGCTTTCTTT. V gene TRBV6-6 combines with J gene TRBJ1-1; 8 positions agree with TRBD1. CDR3 length: 16 residues. Losses at the gene ends were 5 bases for V and 1 base for J; bases not matched to a gene: 9. Germline V gene lookup returns CDR1 MNHNY and CDR2 SVGAGI (reference sequence).

The rearrangement joins TRBV29-1 to TRBJ1-1, with D hard to call. This CDR3 spans 13 amino acids. CDR1 is SQVTM, CDR2 ANQGSEA, per germline. Written as DNA, the CDR3 is TGCACGACAAGGCCGGGGATGAACACTGAAGCTTTCTTT. It translates to CTTRPGMNTEAFF.

V is TRBV5-1 and J is TRBJ1-1; D is perhaps TRBD1 (5 bases). V gave up 3 bases and J gave up 1 base, with 10 bases separating them. CDR1 and CDR2 (germline): SGHRS, YFSETQ. The length of the CDR3 is 14 residues. Here the CDR3 reads CASSWGGTNTEAFF. Written as DNA, the CDR3 is TGCGCCAGCAGCTGGGGCGGTACGAACACTGAAGCTTTCTTT.

The CDR3 is CASSRTLAMETQYF. In DNA, the CDR3 is TGTGCCAGCAGTAGGACGCTAGCGATGGAGACCCAGTACTTC. This chain connects TRBV27 to TRBJ2-5; a possible D gene is TRBD2 (6 bases). Trimming cost V 5 bases and J 5 bases, with 15 bases left between them. Germline-derived CDR1 and CDR2 are MNHEY and SMNVEV (reference sequence). The CDR3 loop spans 14 amino acids.

The chain recombines TRBV7-2 with TRBJ1-5; a possible D gene is TRBD1 (5 bases). Germline loops: CDR1 SGHTA, CDR2 FQGNSA. CDR3 length: 15 residues. The V end was cut by 4 bases, the J end by 2 bases, with 12 bases between. CDR3 residues: CASSSGGYRNQPQHF. CDR3 sequence (DNA): TGTGCCAGCAGCTCGGGGGGGTATCGCAATCAGCCCCAGCATTTT. The full variable domain, with the rest looked up from reference TRBV7-2 and TRBJ1-5, is GAGVSQSPSNKVTEKGKDVELRCDPISGHTALYWYRQSLGQGLEFLIYFQGNSAPDKSGLPSDRFSAERTGGSVSTLTIQRTQQEDSAVYLCASSSGGYRNQPQHFGDGTRLSIL.

The gene calls are TRBV30 and TRBJ2-2; D is perhaps TRBD2 (6 bases). CDR1 GTSNPN and CDR2 SVGIG come from the germline V gene (reference sequence). Trimming shortened V by 4 bases and J by 3 bases, and 9 bases separated the two germline ends. The CDR3 is 13 residues long. CDR3 residues: CAWMGLHTGELFF. Here the CDR3 DNA reads TGTGCCTGGATGGGACTTCACACCGGGGAGCTGTTTTTT.